The sequence of this TCR beta chain was determined in a study of blood T cell repertoires in COVID-19. In the study overall: The United States, Italy and Spain supplied acute and convalescent COVID-19 samples.

In the original analysis: Reference gene primers were amplified, and this amplification served to estimate nucleated cell counts. This table comes from immunoSEQ multiplex PCR, and its TCRdb copy is limited to in-frame clones, with some not included. V, J and clone size reflect that table, while D and trimming were determined from the DNA. Altogether around 100,000 clones are present, roughly four fifths being singletons, with the ten largest covering under 5.5%. The germline V gene has CDR1 GTSNPN and CDR2 SVGIG (reference sequence). V was shortened by 1 base and J by 6 bases, with 16 bases between the two germline ends. There are 15 residues in the CDR3.

Specimen: peripheral blood. The clonotype was recovered from a man aged 55-75 years with acute or convalescent COVID-19. The chain combines TRBV30 with TRBJ1-5; D might be TRBD1 (6 bases). The CDR3 protein is CAWSAVWGGGQPQHF. The CDR3 DNA reads as TGTGCCTGGAGTGCCGTTTGGGGGGGCGGTCAGCCCCAGCATTTT.